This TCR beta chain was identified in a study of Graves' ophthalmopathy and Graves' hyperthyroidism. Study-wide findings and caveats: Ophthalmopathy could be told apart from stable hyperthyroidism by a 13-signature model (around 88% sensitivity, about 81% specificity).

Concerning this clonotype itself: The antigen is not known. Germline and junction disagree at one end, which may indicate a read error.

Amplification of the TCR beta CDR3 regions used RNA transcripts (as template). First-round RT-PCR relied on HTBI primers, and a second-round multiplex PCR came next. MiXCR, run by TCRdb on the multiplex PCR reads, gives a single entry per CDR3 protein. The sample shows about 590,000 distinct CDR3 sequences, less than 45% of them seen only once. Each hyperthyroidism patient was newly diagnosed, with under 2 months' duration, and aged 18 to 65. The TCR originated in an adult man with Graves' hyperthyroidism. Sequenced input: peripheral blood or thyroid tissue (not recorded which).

The CDR3 DNA sequence: TGTGCCAGCAGCTTAAGGGGCTCCTACGAGCAGCACTTC. The encoded protein is CASSLRGSYEQHF. This chain links TRBV7-9 with TRBJ2-7, with D perhaps TRBD1 (5 bases). Germline values: CDR1 SEHNR, CDR2 FQNEAQ (reference sequence). This CDR3 contains 13 residues.